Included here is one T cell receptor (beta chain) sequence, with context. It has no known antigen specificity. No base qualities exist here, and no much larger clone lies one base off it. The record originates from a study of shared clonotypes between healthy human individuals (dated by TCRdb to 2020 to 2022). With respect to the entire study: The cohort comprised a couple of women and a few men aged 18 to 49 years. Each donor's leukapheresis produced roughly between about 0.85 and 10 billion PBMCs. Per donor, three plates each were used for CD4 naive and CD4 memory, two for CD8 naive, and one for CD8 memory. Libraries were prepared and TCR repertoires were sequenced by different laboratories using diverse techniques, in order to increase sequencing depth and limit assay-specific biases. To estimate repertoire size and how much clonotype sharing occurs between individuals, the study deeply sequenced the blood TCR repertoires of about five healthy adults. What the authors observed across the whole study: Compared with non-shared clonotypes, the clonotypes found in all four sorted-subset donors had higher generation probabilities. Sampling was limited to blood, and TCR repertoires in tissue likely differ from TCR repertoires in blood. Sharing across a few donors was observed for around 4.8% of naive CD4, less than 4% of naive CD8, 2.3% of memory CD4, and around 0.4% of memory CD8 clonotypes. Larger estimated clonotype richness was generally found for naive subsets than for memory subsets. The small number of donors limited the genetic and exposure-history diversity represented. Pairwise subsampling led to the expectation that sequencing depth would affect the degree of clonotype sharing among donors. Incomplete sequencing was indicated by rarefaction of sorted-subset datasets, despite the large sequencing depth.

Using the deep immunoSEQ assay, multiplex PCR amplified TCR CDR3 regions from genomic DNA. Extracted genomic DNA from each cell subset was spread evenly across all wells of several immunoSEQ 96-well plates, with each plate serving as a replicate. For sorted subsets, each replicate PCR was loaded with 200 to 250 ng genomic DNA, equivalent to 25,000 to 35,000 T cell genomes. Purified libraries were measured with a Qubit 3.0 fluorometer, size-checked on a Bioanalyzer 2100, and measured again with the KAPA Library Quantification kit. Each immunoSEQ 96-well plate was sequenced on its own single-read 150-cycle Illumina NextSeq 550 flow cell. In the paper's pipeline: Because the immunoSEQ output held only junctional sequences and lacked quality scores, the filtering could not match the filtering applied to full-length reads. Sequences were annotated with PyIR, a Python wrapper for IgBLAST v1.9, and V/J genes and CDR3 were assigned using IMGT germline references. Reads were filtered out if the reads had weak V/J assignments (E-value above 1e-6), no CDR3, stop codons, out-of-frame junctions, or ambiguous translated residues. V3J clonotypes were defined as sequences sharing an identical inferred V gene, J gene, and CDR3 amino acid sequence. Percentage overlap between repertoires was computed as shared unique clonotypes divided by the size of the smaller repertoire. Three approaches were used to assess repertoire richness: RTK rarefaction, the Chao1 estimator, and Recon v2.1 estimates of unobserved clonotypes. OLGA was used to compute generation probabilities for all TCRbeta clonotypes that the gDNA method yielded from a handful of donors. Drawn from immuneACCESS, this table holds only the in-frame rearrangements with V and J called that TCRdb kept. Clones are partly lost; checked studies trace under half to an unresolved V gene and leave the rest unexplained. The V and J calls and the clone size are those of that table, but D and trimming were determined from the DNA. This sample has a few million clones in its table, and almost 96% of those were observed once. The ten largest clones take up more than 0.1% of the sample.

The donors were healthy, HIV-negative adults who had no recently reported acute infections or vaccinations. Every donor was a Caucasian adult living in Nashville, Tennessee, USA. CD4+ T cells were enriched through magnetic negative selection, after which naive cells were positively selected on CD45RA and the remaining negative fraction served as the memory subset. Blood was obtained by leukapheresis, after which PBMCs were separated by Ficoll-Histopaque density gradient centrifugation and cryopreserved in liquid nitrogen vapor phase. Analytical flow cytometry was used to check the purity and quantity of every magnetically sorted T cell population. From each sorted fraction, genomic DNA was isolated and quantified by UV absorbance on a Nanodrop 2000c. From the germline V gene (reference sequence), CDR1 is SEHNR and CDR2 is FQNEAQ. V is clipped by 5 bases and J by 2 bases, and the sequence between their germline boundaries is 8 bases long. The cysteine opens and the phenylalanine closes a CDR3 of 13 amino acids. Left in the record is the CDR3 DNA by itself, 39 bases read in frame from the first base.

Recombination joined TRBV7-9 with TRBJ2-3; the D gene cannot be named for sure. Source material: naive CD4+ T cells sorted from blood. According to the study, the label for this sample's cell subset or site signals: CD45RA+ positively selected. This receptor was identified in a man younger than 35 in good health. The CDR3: CASSRILTDTQYF. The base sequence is TGTGCCAGCAGCAGGATACTCACAGATACGCAGTATTTT. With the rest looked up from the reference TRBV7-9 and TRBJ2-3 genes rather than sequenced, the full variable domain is DTGVSQNPRHKITKRGQNVTFRCDPISEHNRLYWYRQTLGQGPEFLTYFQNEAQLEKSRLLSDRFSAERPKGSFSTLEIQRTEQGDSAMYLCASSRILTDTQYFGPGTRLTVL.